The source of this T cell receptor beta chain is a study of blood T cell repertoires in COVID-19. V was pared by 5 bases and J by 7 bases, with 1 base of the junction left unmatched. This CDR3 spans 13 amino acids. CDR1 is SEHNR and CDR2 is FQNEAQ in the germline V gene (reference sequence). The table came from immunoSEQ multiplex PCR; TCRdb's copy has only in-frame clones and leaves some out. The sample lists 40,000 or so clones; around 83% were seen once. Sequenced input: peripheral blood. This chain uses TRBV7-9 with TRBJ2-1; 11 positions match TRBD1. This TCR was recovered from a woman aged 70-85 years in a cohort sampled during active COVID-19. The CDR3 DNA is TGTGCCAGCAGCCGGGACAGGGGGAATGAGCAGTTCTTC. Protein sequence: CASSRDRGNEQFF.